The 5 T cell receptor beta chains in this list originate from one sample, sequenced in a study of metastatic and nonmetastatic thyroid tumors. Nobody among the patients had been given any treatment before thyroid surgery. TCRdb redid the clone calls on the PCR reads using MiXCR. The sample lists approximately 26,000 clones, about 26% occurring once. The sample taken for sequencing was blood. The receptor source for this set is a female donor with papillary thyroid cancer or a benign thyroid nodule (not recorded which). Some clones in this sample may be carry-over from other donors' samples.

The CDR3 DNA is TGCGCCAGCAGCCAAGATCCTGGACTAGACGAGCAGTACTTC. Translation: CASSQDPGLDEQYF. The rearrangement uses TRBV4-1 and TRBJ2-7; 7 nucleotides match TRBD2. V gave up 0 bases and J gave up 5 bases; unmatched junction bases: 4. The CDR3 loop spans 14 amino acids. The germline V gene encodes CDR1 MGHRA and CDR2 YSYEKL.

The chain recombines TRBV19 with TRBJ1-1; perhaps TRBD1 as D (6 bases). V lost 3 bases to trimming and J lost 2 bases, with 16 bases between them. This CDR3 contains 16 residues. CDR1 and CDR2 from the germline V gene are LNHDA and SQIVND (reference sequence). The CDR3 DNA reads TGTGCCAGTAGTATGGGGGCTATTGATTCAAACACTGAAGCTTTCTTT. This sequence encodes CASSMGAIDSNTEAFF.

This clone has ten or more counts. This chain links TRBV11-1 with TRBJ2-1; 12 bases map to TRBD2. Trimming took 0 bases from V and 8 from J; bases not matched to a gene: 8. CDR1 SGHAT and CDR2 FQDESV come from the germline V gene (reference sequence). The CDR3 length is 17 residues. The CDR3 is CASSLAETSGRLDEQFF. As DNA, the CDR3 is TGTGCCAGCAGCTTAGCAGAGACTAGCGGGAGATTAGATGAGCAGTTCTTC.

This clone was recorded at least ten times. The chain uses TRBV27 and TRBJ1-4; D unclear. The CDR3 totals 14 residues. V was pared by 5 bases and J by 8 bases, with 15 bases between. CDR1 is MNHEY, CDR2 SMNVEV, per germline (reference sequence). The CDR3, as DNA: TGTGCCAGCAGTCCATCTCGCACGGGGGAAAAACTGTTTTTT. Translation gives CASSPSRTGEKLFF.

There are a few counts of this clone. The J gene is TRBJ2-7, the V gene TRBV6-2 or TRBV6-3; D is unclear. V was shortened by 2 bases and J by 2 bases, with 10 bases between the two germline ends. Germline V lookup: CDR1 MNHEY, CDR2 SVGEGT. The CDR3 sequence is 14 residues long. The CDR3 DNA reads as TGTGCCAGCAGTTACCGATCAAGCCCCTACGAGCAGTACTTC. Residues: CASSYRSSPYEQYF.